The 25 T cell receptor beta chains listed next were all sequenced from one sample in a study of human T cells and chemical hapten exposure. One entry per CDR3 protein, called by TCRdb with MiXCR from the RACE reads. This sample has some 42,000 distinct CDR3 sequences, with around 8.9% found just once. Described time point: patch test 2, 6 weeks after DPC sensitization. Treatment of the sample: therapeutic diphenylcyclopropenone sensitization with weekly scalp DPC. The source was whole blood, collected in connection with sensitization to the hapten diphenylcyclopropenone (DPC). These receptors all come from a woman between 40 and 55 years old with alopecia areata. Some clones in this sample may be carry-over from other donors' samples.

The table lists this clonotype with a few counts. The chain joins TRBV5-6 to TRBJ1-1, with D maybe TRBD1 (6 bases). Germline V gene lookup returns CDR1 SGHDT and CDR2 YYEEEE. The CDR3 is 14 amino acids. Trimming stripped 4 bases from V and 2 bases from J, with 12 bases between. The CDR3 loop reads CASSQGQTNTEAFF. Written as DNA, the CDR3 is TGTGCCAGCAGCCAAGGACAGACAAACACTGAAGCTTTCTTT.

This clonotype was recorded many times. This chain joins TRBV20-1 and TRBJ1-1; D gene unclear. Trimming cost V 0 bases and J 9 bases, with 8 bases left between them. CDR1 DFQATT and CDR2 SNEGSKA come from the germline V gene (reference sequence). The CDR3 is 11 residues long. The CDR3 region is CSARDPEQAFF. The CDR3 DNA reads as TGCAGTGCTAGAGATCCAGAACAAGCTTTCTTT.

The rearrangement uses TRBV28 and TRBJ2-7; D is unclear. The CDR3 totals 11 residues. Germline V lookup: CDR1 MDHEN, CDR2 SYDVKM. Trimming took off 3 bases at V and 6 bases at J, with 6 bases between the two ends. The CDR3 loop is CASSFPTEQYF. CDR3 nucleotide sequence: TGTGCCAGCAGTTTCCCCACCGAGCAGTACTTC.

This clonotype was detected many times. The chain links TRBV7-2 to TRBJ1-2; D may be TRBD1 (6 bases). Trimming removed 5 bases at V and 4 bases at J, with 14 bases between. CDR3 size: 14 residues. CDR1 is SGHTA, CDR2 FQGNSA, per germline. The chain's CDR3 is CASSLLDRSYGYTF. CDR3 in DNA: TGTGCCAGCAGCCTACTGGACAGAAGCTATGGCTACACCTTC.

Ten or more counts support this clonotype. This chain joins TRBV24-1 and TRBJ1-1, with D hard to call. Trimming stripped 1 base from V and 6 bases from J, with 5 bases between. Germline values: CDR1 KGHDR, CDR2 SFDVKD. The CDR3 covers 12 residues. In DNA, the CDR3 is TGTGCCACCAGTGATTTTGAGTCTGAAGCTTTCTTT. This encodes CATSDFESEAFF.

This chain links TRBV12-3 or TRBV12-4 with TRBJ2-2; D unclear. This CDR3 spans 15 amino acids. Trimming cost V 7 bases and J 1 base, with 13 bases left between them. The CDR3 sequence is CASTVYTQNTGELFF. The CDR3, as DNA: TGTGCCAGCACCGTTTACACCCAGAACACCGGGGAGCTGTTTTTT.

This clonotype was counted at least ten times. The chain combines TRBV20-1 with TRBJ2-5, with TRBD2 identical over 15 bases. The J segment lost 0 bases and the V segment lost 6 bases, leaving 11 bases of the junction unmatched. There are 18 residues in the CDR3. Per germline, CDR1 DFQATT and CDR2 SNEGSKA (reference sequence). CDR3 in DNA: TGCAGTGCCAACACCGGGACTAGCGGGGGGACCCACCAAGAGACCCAGTACTTC. Protein: CSANTGTSGGTHQETQYF.

This clonotype came up many times. V usage is TRBV18 and J usage is TRBJ1-1; D may be TRBD1 (6 bases). Trimming removed 1 base at V and 3 bases at J, with 9 bases between. The CDR3 runs 14 residues. Germline V CDR1 and CDR2: KGHSH, LQKENI. DNA for the CDR3: TGTGCCAGCTCACCACTAGAGGGGGACACTGAAGCTTTCTTT. This codes for CASSPLEGDTEAFF. The full variable domain, in which reference TRBV18 and TRBJ1-1 provide the parts outside the CDR3, is NAGVMQNPRHLVRRRGQEARLRCSPMKGHSHVYWYRQLPEEGLKFMVYLQKENIIDESGMPKERFSAEFPKEGPSILRIQQVVRGDSAAYFCASSPLEGDTEAFFGQGTRLTVV.

A note on this clonotype: Just one base apart from a much larger clone, this may be a read error. The chain uses TRBV6-2 or TRBV6-3 and TRBJ2-3; perhaps TRBD1 as D (6 bases). The V end was cut by 7 bases, the J end by 2 bases, with 10 bases between. The CDR3 is 13 residues long. Germline-derived CDR1 and CDR2 are MNHEY and SVGEGT. In DNA form, the CDR3 reads TGTGCCAGCAACCCAGGGGACACAGATACGCAGTATTTT. Its translation: CASNPGDTDTQYF.

This clonotype was counted between two and nine times. The V call is TRBV6-5, the J call TRBJ2-5, with 8 bases matching TRBD2. The germline CDR1 and CDR2 sequences are MNHEY and SVGAGI. This CDR3 region has 12 residues. DNA of the CDR3: TGTGTTACAGCGGGGGCCAAAGAGACCCAGTACTTC. Protein product: CVTAGAKETQYF.

This clonotype occurred many times. The V and J genes are TRBV2 and TRBJ1-1; tentative D call: TRBD1 (6 bases). Germline lookup yields CDR1 SNHLY and CDR2 FYNNEI. The CDR3 is 12 amino acids. Trimming shortened V by 6 bases and J by 3 bases, and 8 bases separated the two germline ends. The CDR3 region is CASRAGDTEAFF. The CDR3 coding sequence is TGTGCCAGCAGGGCAGGGGACACTGAAGCTTTCTTT.

This clonotype appeared many times. V and J are TRBV2 and TRBJ1-1; tentatively, D is TRBD1 (5 bases). The CDR3 runs to 16 residues. Trimming left V 8 bases short and J 0 bases short, with 19 bases between. In germline, CDR1 is SNHLY, CDR2 FYNNEI. The CDR3 bases are TGTGCCAGCTTACCCCGTACAGGCGGAATGAACACTGAAGCTTTCTTT. This encodes CASLPRTGGMNTEAFF.

This sequence joins TRBV10-3 and TRBJ2-2; possibly TRBD1 for D (5 bases). There are 14 residues in the CDR3. V lost 8 bases and J lost 3, with 13 bases in between. Germline values: CDR1 ENHRY, CDR2 SYGVKD. CDR3 amino acids: CAIGSTDYTGELFF. In DNA form, the CDR3 reads TGTGCCATCGGCTCGACAGACTACACCGGGGAGCTGTTTTTT.

By its share, this clonotype is medium-sized. V gene TRBV4-1 combines with J gene TRBJ2-3; D is unresolved. The CDR3 has 16 residues. Germline loops: CDR1 MGHRA, CDR2 YSYEKL. The V end lost 4 bases, the J end lost 0 bases, and 14 bases lay between the germline ends. The CDR3 region has the DNA TGCGCCAGCAGCCCCGGTATAGGCCTAAGCACAGATACGCAGTATTTT. Its protein is CASSPGIGLSTDTQYF.

In this sample, this clonotype turned up a few times. The chain has TRBV5-1 and TRBJ2-5, with D uncertain. V gave up 4 bases and J gave up 3 bases, with 10 bases separating them. CDR1 and CDR2 from the germline V gene are SGHRS and YFSETQ. This CDR3 contains 13 residues. The CDR3 spells CASSTPGEETQYF. For the CDR3, the DNA is TGCGCCAGCAGCACTCCTGGGGAAGAGACCCAGTACTTC.

The V and J genes are TRBV5-1 and TRBJ1-1; TRBD1 is a possible D gene (5 bases). From germline, CDR1 is SGHRS and CDR2 YFSETQ. The germline V and J ends were trimmed by 0 bases and 4 bases, with 13 bases remaining between them. This CDR3 has 15 amino acids. The CDR3 here is CASSLASGLGTEAFF. CDR3 sequence (DNA): TGCGCCAGCAGCTTGGCGTCAGGGCTAGGCACTGAAGCTTTCTTT.

This clonotype was counted at least ten times. The chain has TRBV6-2 or TRBV6-3 and TRBJ1-6; D is uncertain. V was trimmed by 0 bases and J by 7 bases, leaving 10 bases between them. The CDR3 loop spans 15 amino acids. Germline V CDR1 and CDR2: MNHEY, SVGEGT. The CDR3 DNA sequence: TGTGCCAGCAGTTACTCGGGCATGGAGAATTCACCCCTCCACTTT. It codes for CASSYSGMENSPLHF.

This clonotype came up many times. The rearrangement links TRBV7-8 to TRBJ2-5, with D unclear. The germline gives CDR1 SGHVS, CDR2 FQNEAQ. V lost 3 bases, J lost 1 base, and 6 bases lay in between. The CDR3 consists of 13 residues. The DNA of the CDR3 is TGTGCCAGCAGCTTGGGTTTCCAAGAGACCCAGTACTTC. Its protein is CASSLGFQETQYF.

This clonotype appeared many times. The V call is TRBV2, the J call TRBJ2-1, with D perhaps TRBD1 (5 bases). Germline loops: CDR1 SNHLY, CDR2 FYNNEI. The germline V and J ends were trimmed by 2 bases and 2 bases, with 10 bases remaining between them. The CDR3 runs to 15 residues. The CDR3 DNA reads TGTGCCAGCAGTGAACCCGACAGTACCTACAATGAGCAGTTCTTC. This encodes CASSEPDSTYNEQFF.

This chain links TRBV6-6 with TRBJ2-7; no firm D call. The CDR3 totals 13 residues. Germline CDR1 is MNHNY and CDR2 is SVGAGI (reference sequence). V was shortened by 4 bases and J by 2 bases, with 9 bases between the two germline ends. The CDR3, as DNA: TGTGCCAGCAGTTCCGGGTTTACCTACGAGCAGTACTTC. Translation gives CASSSGFTYEQYF.

This sequence joins TRBV19 and TRBJ2-5; D perhaps matches TRBD2 (6 bases). Germline-derived CDR1 and CDR2 are LNHDA and SQIVND (reference sequence). CDR3 length: 13 amino acids. The ends were cut back, 5 bases at V and 6 bases at J, with 13 bases in the middle. CDR3 in amino acids: CASSFQGGKTQYF. The CDR3 nucleotides read TGTGCCAGTAGTTTTCAGGGCGGGAAGACCCAGTACTTC.

The sample holds many counts of this clonotype. The chain has TRBV27 and TRBJ2-7; D is uncertain. This CDR3 comprises 13 residues. CDR1 is MNHEY, CDR2 SMNVEV, per germline (reference sequence). The V end was cut by 3 bases, the J end by 9 bases, with 15 bases between. The DNA for the CDR3 is TGTGCCAGCAGTTTTATCGACCGAGGCGTGCAGTACTTC. As protein: CASSFIDRGVQYF.

This clonotype came up a few times. The chain is built from TRBV20-1 and TRBJ1-5; possible D gene TRBD1, 5 bases. Trimming removed 3 bases at V and 2 bases at J, with 14 bases between. Germline V lookup: CDR1 DFQATT, CDR2 SNEGSKA (reference sequence). The CDR3 loop spans 15 amino acids. The CDR3 DNA reads TGCAGTGCTAGTCAGGGAAGTGCGGGCAATCAGCCCCAGCATTTT. Translated, it gives CSASQGSAGNQPQHF.

Ten or more counts support this clonotype. The V gene is TRBV27, the J gene TRBJ2-5, with 12 bases identical to TRBD2. This CDR3 spans 17 amino acids. V was pared by 5 bases and J by 5 bases, with 12 bases of the junction left unmatched. Germline lookup yields CDR1 MNHEY and CDR2 SMNVEV (reference sequence). The CDR3 region has the DNA TGTGCCAGCAGTCCTGGACTAGCGGGGTCCCCGGGGGAGACCCAGTACTTC. Translated: CASSPGLAGSPGETQYF.

There are many counts of this clonotype. The V and J genes are TRBV4-2 and TRBJ1-4; maybe TRBD1 (5 bases). This CDR3 comprises 14 residues. V was cut by 6 bases and J by 2 bases, with 10 bases left in between. Germline values: CDR1 LGHNA, CDR2 YNFKEQ. CDR3 residues: CASSPGGTNEKLFF. The CDR3 DNA sequence: TGTGCCAGCAGTCCTGGGGGGACTAATGAAAAACTGTTTTTT.